This T cell receptor (beta chain) came from a study of T cell responses to AZD1222 COVID-19 vaccine. Turning to this clone: As yet, its antigen is unknown.

CDR1 MNHEY and CDR2 SVGAGI come from the germline V gene. This CDR3 is 16 amino acids long. Trimming took 0 bases from V and 4 from J; bases not matched to a gene: 6. Profiling relied on immunoSEQ multiplex PCR, and the TCRdb table lists in-frame clones only, not all of them. Of 130,000 to 150,000 clones listed, over 85% are singletons. Study-level findings and limits: Clonal diversity was possibly underestimated, and the donors were mostly white British, with more females. The breadth and depth of Spike-specific TCRs increased once two AZD1222 doses had been given. Reports say nearly half of spike-specific TCRs go after unmutated variant regions. The span of vaccine-associated CD4 TCRs extended across spike, with dominance at 160-218 and 743-854.

This chain joins TRBV6-5 and TRBJ2-1; 7 positions match TRBD2. This receptor was taken from an adult who received the AZD1222 COVID-19 vaccine. This specimen consisted of peripheral blood, obtained 28 days after the second AZD1222 dose. CDR3 loop: CASSYSPSGVYNEQFF. The DNA for the CDR3 is TGTGCCAGCAGTTACTCGCCCAGCGGGGTTTACAATGAGCAGTTCTTC.